The T cell receptor delta chain under discussion was sequenced for a study of gamma-delta chains in newborns, infants, children. Looking at the study overall: Polyclonal expansion of innate γδ T cells after birth follows microbial exposure.

This CDR3 spans 16 amino acids. Looked up from germline, CDR1 is GEAIGNYY and CDR2 is EKD. TCRdb reanalysed the reads via CATT. The sample has about 2,000 delta-chain clones, approximately 3% seen once; the top ten hold approximately 10%. The sample holds a few counts of this clone. With a much larger clone just one base away, this may be a read error. The sample contains more than one DNA sequence encoding this CDR3. Sequencing was carried out using blood. The chain employs TRDV2 and TRDJ1, with 10 bases aligning to TRDD3. The receptor was isolated from a child in good health. The CDR3 DNA reads TGCGCCTGTGATAGACTGGGGGATCCCGCCACCGATAAACTCATCTTT. It specifies CACDRLGDPATDKLIF.